This TCR beta chain was identified during a study of T cell responses to AZD1222 COVID-19 vaccine. Study-level points and caveats: Only 5 or 6 individuals given AZD1222 were seropositive at baseline. Two doses of AZD1222 preceded a rise in Spike-specific TCR breadth and depth. Dominant CD4 TCR responses targeted spike regions 160-218 and 743-854. Repertoire collection took place solely once the T cell response had peaked.

The V gene lost 6 bases and the J gene lost 0 bases, with 12 bases spanning the gap. This CDR3 comprises 15 residues. Germline V gene sequence: CDR1 MNHEY, CDR2 SVGEGT. TCRdb keeps only in-frame clones here, not all; method: immunoSEQ multiplex PCR. The data contain 200,000 to 250,000 clones, approximately 94% of them seen just once; the ten biggest clones take up 0.95% to 1.1%. About this clone: As yet, its antigen is unknown.

The sequence derives from an adult in good health. Sample: peripheral blood, taken on day 0 of MenACWY control vaccination. The rearrangement uses TRBV6-2 or TRBV6-3 and TRBJ1-5; D not resolved. CDR3 protein: CASSQGGGSNQPQHF. The CDR3 DNA reads TGTGCCAGCAGCCAAGGAGGTGGTAGCAATCAGCCCCAGCATTTT.